The 21 T cell receptor beta chains below were found in one sample sequenced in a study of blood T cell repertoires in COVID-19. Measured with immunoSEQ multiplex PCR; TCRdb has only the in-frame clones, and not every one. The table includes more than 200,000 clones, roughly four fifths detected once. Source material: peripheral blood. The receptors shown here come from a man over 45 with active or convalescent COVID-19.

The chain is built from TRBV20-1 and TRBJ2-3, with 7 bases identical to TRBD2. The germline CDR1 and CDR2 sequences are DFQATT and SNEGSKA (reference sequence). This CDR3 is 14 amino acids long. V lost 3 bases and J lost 4; bases outside the gene matches: 7. CDR3 sequence reads: CSASGQGGPDTQYF. CDR3 in DNA: TGCAGTGCTAGTGGGCAGGGAGGGCCAGATACGCAGTATTTT.

The chain employs TRBV7-9 and TRBJ2-4, with a weak D call TRBD1 (5 bases). Trimming left V 5 bases short and J 5 bases short, with 22 bases between. The CDR3 consists of 17 residues. CDR1 and CDR2 from the germline V gene are SEHNR and FQNEAQ (reference sequence). Here the CDR3 reads CASSLDSPIERENIQYF. For the CDR3, the DNA is TGTGCCAGCAGCCTTGACAGCCCCATCGAAAGGGAAAACATTCAGTACTTC.

V and J are TRBV11-1 and TRBJ1-1; 10 positions agree with TRBD1. This CDR3 has 14 amino acids. The germline V gene has CDR1 SGHAT and CDR2 FQDESV (reference sequence). Germline trimming cut 4 bases from V and 5 bases from J; bases unmatched to any gene: 4. CDR3: CASSWGQGKTEAFF. The CDR3 coding sequence is TGTGCCAGCAGCTGGGGACAGGGGAAAACTGAAGCTTTCTTT.

The chain couples TRBV18 to TRBJ2-2, with 10 bases that match TRBD1. The V gene end was trimmed by 3 bases and the J gene end by 4 bases; junction bases not matched to a gene: 11. The length of the CDR3 is 18 residues. Looked up from germline, CDR1 is KGHSH and CDR2 is LQKENI. CDR3 sequence (DNA): TGTGCCAGCTCACCTTCTAATTCGGGACAGGGGAGCACCGGGGAGCTGTTTTTT. Amino acids: CASSPSNSGQGSTGELFF.

The gene calls are TRBV5-5 and TRBJ2-3, with D perhaps matching TRBD1 (6 bases). The CDR3 spans 16 residues. V lost 4 bases, J lost 3 bases, and 18 bases lay in between. The germline gives CDR1 SGHKS, CDR2 YYEKEE (reference sequence). CDR3: CASSPMGPGATDTQYF. In DNA, the CDR3 is TGTGCCAGCAGCCCCATGGGGCCAGGGGCAACAGATACGCAGTATTTT.

The chain recombines TRBV28 with TRBJ2-7; TRBD2 might be the D (5 bases). Trimming took 7 bases from V and 2 from J, leaving 27 bases between them. Germline-derived CDR1 and CDR2 are MDHEN and SYDVKM. The CDR3 runs 18 residues. The CDR3 DNA follows: TGTGCCAGCACCCCTTTGGTTCCCCCTTCGGTCGGGACCTACGAGCAGTACTTC. Translated: CASTPLVPPSVGTYEQYF.

V gene TRBV20-1 combines with J gene TRBJ2-6; D is undetermined. V shed 3 bases and J shed 0 bases, with 12 bases lying between them. The CDR3 has 16 amino acids. CDR1 is DFQATT, CDR2 SNEGSKA, per germline (reference sequence). DNA of the CDR3: TGCAGTGCTAGTCCCCGGGTGGGCTCTGGGGCCAACGTCCTGACTTTC. Translating gives CSASPRVGSGANVLTF.

The V call is TRBV28, the J call TRBJ1-2; D is unresolved. Germline V gene sequence: CDR1 MDHEN, CDR2 SYDVKM. This CDR3 region has 15 residues. V lost 5 bases and J lost 8, with 21 bases in between. CDR3 sequence reads: CASSPIRIPVGGYTF. CDR3 nucleotides: TGTGCCAGCAGTCCCATAAGGATACCCGTCGGGGGCTACACCTTC.

The chain is built from TRBV14 and TRBJ2-3; D is undetermined. The CDR3 runs 15 residues. Germline V lookup: CDR1 SGHDN, CDR2 FVKESK. V lost 3 bases to trimming and J lost 6 bases, with 16 bases between them. CDR3 residues: CASSQQTPGPDTQYF. The CDR3 DNA sequence: TGTGCCAGCAGCCAGCAGACACCCGGCCCTGATACGCAGTATTTT. The entire variable domain, with the rest obtained from reference TRBV14 and TRBJ2-3, is as follows: EAGVTQFPSHSVIEKGQTVTLRCDPISGHDNLYWYRRVMGKEIKFLLHFVKESKQDESGMPNNRFLAERTGGTYSTLKVQPAELEDSGVYFCASSQQTPGPDTQYFGPGTRLTVL.

This clone was counted a few times. J is TRBJ1-1 and V is TRBV5-1; D is perhaps TRBD1 (5 bases). The CDR3 is made up of 16 amino acids. Trimming shortened V by 0 bases and J by 2 bases, and 14 bases separated the two germline ends. CDR1 SGHRS and CDR2 YFSETQ come from the germline V gene. The CDR3 DNA is TGCGCCAGCAGCTTGGGAGCAGGGAGGCCCAACACTGAAGCTTTCTTT. Translated: CASSLGAGRPNTEAFF. Full variable domain (missing parts from reference TRBV5-1 and TRBJ1-1): KAGVTQTPRYLIKTRGQQVTLSCSPISGHRSVSWYQQTPGQGLQFLFEYFSETQRNKGNFPGRFSGRQFSNSRSEMNVSTLELGDSALYLCASSLGAGRPNTEAFFGQGTRLTVV.

The chain links TRBV13 to TRBJ1-6; D perhaps matches TRBD1 (6 bases). Per the germline V gene, CDR1 is PRHDT and CDR2 is FYEKMQ (reference sequence). CDR3 size: 15 residues. V lost 6 bases and J lost 16, with 25 bases in between. CDR3 in DNA: TGTGCCAGCAGTCCCCCGGGACACTCCTCTCCCGTGCTCCACTTT. Residues: CASSPPGHSSPVLHF.

This chain joins TRBV30 and TRBJ1-5, with D unclear. Germline lookup yields CDR1 GTSNPN and CDR2 SVGIG (reference sequence). V gave up 0 bases and J gave up 4 bases, with 4 bases separating them. The CDR3 runs to 12 residues. The DNA of the CDR3 is TGTGCCTGGAGTGTACGGAATCAGCCCCAGCATTTT. Its protein is CAWSVRNQPQHF.

The chain uses TRBV5-4 and TRBJ1-1; perhaps TRBD1 as D (5 bases). Trimming took 2 bases from V and 4 from J, leaving 15 bases between them. The CDR3 is 15 amino acids. Germline CDR1 SGHNT, CDR2 YYREEE (reference sequence). The CDR3: CASSLQDGRGTEAFF. The CDR3 nucleotides read TGTGCCAGCAGCTTACAGGACGGGCGGGGCACTGAAGCTTTCTTT.

The genes are TRBV18 and TRBJ1-4; D is ambiguous. The CDR3 is 14 residues long. V lost 6 bases and J lost 6, with 14 bases in between. CDR1 and CDR2 (germline): KGHSH, LQKENI. The CDR3 loop reads CASSIGRRDEKLFF. The CDR3 bases are TGTGCCAGCTCTATCGGCAGGCGAGATGAAAAACTGTTTTTT.

This chain uses TRBV5-1 with TRBJ2-3; 9 bases are shared with TRBD2. This CDR3 is 20 amino acids long. V lost 4 bases to trimming and J lost 0 bases; unmatched junction nucleotides: 18. The germline CDR1 and CDR2 sequences are SGHRS and YFSETQ. The CDR3 region is CASSTGSGGRLSTSTDTQYF. In DNA, the CDR3 is TGCGCCAGCAGCACGGGTAGCGGGGGCCGACTCTCGACTAGCACAGATACGCAGTATTTT.

This clone was found a few times. This sequence joins TRBV6-5 and TRBJ2-7; 9 bases are shared with TRBD1. The CDR3 runs to 15 residues. Unmatched junction bases numbered 4, after V lost 0 bases and J lost 4 bases. The germline V gene encodes CDR1 MNHEY and CDR2 SVGAGI. CDR3 bases: TGTGCCAGCAGTTACTCGGGGACAGGGCCTTACGAGCAGTACTTC. Encoded protein: CASSYSGTGPYEQYF.

The genes are TRBV7-3 and TRBJ1-4; no firm D call. The CDR3 loop spans 14 amino acids. Germline loops: CDR1 SGHTA, CDR2 FQGTGA. V lost 0 bases and J lost 8, with 10 bases in between. The CDR3 here is CASSLTGSGEKLFF. The CDR3 nucleotides read TGTGCCAGCAGCTTAACAGGGTCGGGGGAAAAACTGTTTTTT.

The rearrangement uses TRBV5-6 and TRBJ2-7, with 8 bases lining up with TRBD2. After removal of 3 bases from V and 3 bases from J, the junction contained 5 bases not matched to a gene. Germline V gene lookup returns CDR1 SGHDT and CDR2 YYEEEE. This CDR3 is 14 amino acids long. CDR3 sequence (DNA): TGTGCCAGCAGCTACCGGACTAGCCGCTACGAGCAGTACTTC. Its protein is CASSYRTSRYEQYF.

As for this clone: Other DNA sequences within the sample encode an identical CDR3. The V gene is TRBV29-1, the J gene TRBJ2-7; unclear D gene. Germline CDR1 is SQVTM and CDR2 is ANQGSEA. Trimming removed 5 bases from V and 2 bases from J, with 7 bases in between. This CDR3 is 11 amino acids long. This CDR3 is CSVSDTYEQYF. The DNA of the CDR3 is TGCAGCGTTTCTGACACCTACGAGCAGTACTTC.

The CDR3 sequence: CASSFTGVGYGYTF. CDR3 nucleotide sequence: TGTGCCAGCAGCTTTACAGGGGTCGGCTATGGCTACACCTTC. This chain links TRBV5-6 with TRBJ1-2; 7 bases align to TRBD1. This CDR3 has 14 residues. With V trimmed by 2 bases and J by 4 bases, 5 bases remained unmatched. Looked up from germline, CDR1 is SGHDT and CDR2 is YYEEEE.

The chain has TRBV7-9 and TRBJ2-7; D perhaps matches TRBD2 (5 bases). V lost 3 bases to trimming and J lost 4 bases, with 13 bases between them. This CDR3 has 14 amino acids. Per the germline V gene, CDR1 is SEHNR and CDR2 is FQNEAQ (reference sequence). The CDR3, as DNA: TGTGCCAGCAGCTTGGGCCTCGAGCGGTACGAGCAGTACTTC. This codes for CASSLGLERYEQYF.